The rows below give T cell receptor beta chains drawn from one sample of a study of vaccination and CD4 T cells after COVID-19. One entry per CDR3 protein results from TCRdb running MiXCR on the PCR reads. The sample consists of approximately 14,000 distinct CDR3 sequences, more than 65% of them appearing once. For these TCRs, the target antigens are not known. Sequenced input: CD4+ T cells from blood, cultured in vitro. These receptor sequences come from a human donor who had recovered from COVID-19. Both conserved end residues are trimmed from each CDR3. Clone size, where shown, is once, few, many, or a class for clones that have expanded.

clone size: -
V gene: TRBV19
J gene: TRBJ1-1
CDR3 protein: ASAPDRMNTEAF

clone size: -
V gene: TRBV7-2
J gene: TRBJ1-2
CDR3 protein: ASLLSAGGGRYGYT

clone size: -
V gene: TRBV15
J gene: TRBJ2-3
CDR3 protein: ATSRARGAGSRDTQY

clone size: -
V gene: TRBV11-2
J gene: TRBJ1-1
CDR3 protein: ASSRDRGDTEAF

clone size: -
V gene: TRBV25-1
J gene: TRBJ2-3
CDR3 protein: ASSEWGASRADTQY

clone size: -
V gene: TRBV30
J gene: TRBJ2-7
CDR3 protein: AQTPTRPYEQY

clone size: -
V gene: TRBV6-2/TRBV6-3
J gene: TRBJ1-5
CDR3 protein: ASNTGDQPQH

clone size: -
V gene: TRBV20-1
J gene: TRBJ1-6
CDR3 protein: SARDNTRQALVPLH

clone size: -
V gene: TRBV6-2/TRBV6-3
J gene: TRBJ1-5
CDR3 protein: ASRDRAREQPQH

clone size: once
V gene: TRBV9
J gene: TRBJ1-5
CDR3 protein: ASSVSHLSNQPQH

clone size: -
V gene: TRBV7-2
J gene: TRBJ2-3
CDR3 protein: ASSLAGGQTITDTQY

clone size: -
V gene: TRBV7-9
J gene: TRBJ1-3
CDR3 protein: ASSPAGQGRNAIY

clone size: medium-sized
V gene: TRBV7-2
J gene: TRBJ1-2
CDR3 protein: ASSLVGGASSYGYT

clone size: -
V gene: TRBV6-1
J gene: TRBJ2-3
CDR3 protein: ASSKRSTDTQY

clone size: -
V gene: TRBV27
J gene: TRBJ1-2
CDR3 protein: ASSLSGQGKGRYT

clone size: -
V gene: TRBV6-2/TRBV6-3
J gene: TRBJ1-5
CDR3 protein: ASSYPDRGRDQPQH

clone size: -
V gene: TRBV11-2
J gene: TRBJ2-3
CDR3 protein: ASSLDRNTQY

clone size: few
V gene: TRBV6-1
J gene: TRBJ1-3
CDR3 protein: ASSAGTGSRNTIY

clone size: -
V gene: TRBV4-3
J gene: TRBJ2-5
CDR3 protein: ASSRTLAGRETQY

clone size: few
V gene: TRBV24-1
J gene: TRBJ1-5
CDR3 protein: ATGDSNQPQH

clone size: -
V gene: TRBV20-1
J gene: TRBJ1-1
CDR3 protein: SAPGGGVNTEAF

clone size: -
V gene: TRBV28
J gene: TRBJ1-2
CDR3 protein: ASRANYGYT

clone size: -
V gene: TRBV7-9
J gene: TRBJ2-5
CDR3 protein: ASSTTSGSETQY

clone size: -
V gene: TRBV19
J gene: TRBJ2-7
CDR3 protein: ASSIRETYEQY

clone size: -
V gene: TRBV27
J gene: TRBJ1-5
CDR3 protein: ASSFRTDNQPQH

clone size: -
V gene: TRBV20-1
J gene: TRBJ2-1
CDR3 protein: SARRQGHEQF

clone size: -
V gene: TRBV24-1
J gene: TRBJ2-3
CDR3 protein: ATSDPLGLAGADTQY

clone size: -
V gene: TRBV2
J gene: TRBJ1-2
CDR3 protein: ASSIRVDGYT

clone size: -
V gene: TRBV6-5
J gene: TRBJ1-3
CDR3 protein: ASSYLTGTGSDTIY

clone size: -
V gene: TRBV20-1
J gene: TRBJ2-3
CDR3 protein: SAGTSGIPDTQY

clone size: -
V gene: TRBV28
J gene: TRBJ2-2
CDR3 protein: ASWTSGRLNTGELF

clone size: -
V gene: TRBV24-1
J gene: TRBJ2-7
CDR3 protein: ATSETGTPYEQY

clone size: -
V gene: TRBV30
J gene: TRBJ2-7
CDR3 protein: ASRDRNYEQY

clone size: -
V gene: TRBV30
J gene: TRBJ1-5
CDR3 protein: AWSVRDRVAQPQH

clone size: once
V gene: TRBV7-9
J gene: TRBJ2-3
CDR3 protein: ASRSTNTQY

clone size: -
V gene: TRBV7-9
J gene: TRBJ2-7
CDR3 protein: ASSLTGNEQY

clone size: few
V gene: TRBV6-5
J gene: TRBJ1-6
CDR3 protein: ASSYEAVSPLH

clone size: -
V gene: TRBV20-1
J gene: TRBJ2-3
CDR3 protein: SASGGSAFTDTQY

clone size: -
V gene: TRBV28
J gene: TRBJ2-7
CDR3 protein: ATTSGRAWEQY

clone size: -
V gene: TRBV6-5
J gene: TRBJ2-1
CDR3 protein: ASSYSGTSGNEQF

clone size: -
V gene: TRBV28
J gene: TRBJ1-1
CDR3 protein: ASTWSGGRSF

clone size: -
V gene: TRBV6-1
J gene: TRBJ1-2
CDR3 protein: ASTPGRANYGYT

clone size: -
V gene: TRBV6-2/TRBV6-3
J gene: TRBJ2-7
CDR3 protein: ASSWEDTAYEQY

clone size: -
V gene: TRBV20-1
J gene: TRBJ1-2
CDR3 protein: SARDPRARLST

clone size: -
V gene: TRBV12-3/TRBV12-4
J gene: TRBJ2-2
CDR3 protein: ASSVREGDTGELF

clone size: -
V gene: TRBV19
J gene: TRBJ1-3
CDR3 protein: AIRDSGLNTIY

clone size: few
V gene: TRBV7-2
J gene: TRBJ2-2
CDR3 protein: ASSSAGLAGSVGELF

clone size: -
V gene: TRBV20-1
J gene: TRBJ1-4
CDR3 protein: SAKDPTRPNEKLF

clone size: -
V gene: TRBV19
J gene: TRBJ1-1
CDR3 protein: ASTPWRGATEAF

clone size: -
V gene: TRBV20-1
J gene: TRBJ1-6
CDR3 protein: SAREPGTGFSPLH

clone size: -
V gene: TRBV19
J gene: TRBJ2-1
CDR3 protein: ASSIDSPGQEQF

clone size: -
V gene: TRBV7-2
J gene: TRBJ2-6
CDR3 protein: ASSYDRESSGANVLT

clone size: -
V gene: TRBV25-1
J gene: TRBJ2-3
CDR3 protein: ASSAPKGTDTQY

clone size: -
V gene: TRBV20-1
J gene: TRBJ1-4
CDR3 protein: SAPTPPVNEKLF